The 11 T cell receptor beta chains listed next were all sequenced from one sample in a study of T cell responses to AZD1222 COVID-19 vaccine (dated by TCRdb to about 2021). Interpreted using the paper, the time point label stands for: baseline before first vaccination. Library method: the immunoSEQ multiplex PCR assay. TCRdb retrieved this table from immuneACCESS and kept in-frame rearrangements only. Not all clones are present; in checked studies, unresolved V genes account for under half, and no reason is known for the remainder. This sample comprises some 140,000 clones, about 92% of them detected only once. About 3% of the sample is held by the ten biggest clonotypes. Here the sequenced sample was peripheral blood, taken on day 0 of AZD1222 vaccination. The origin of the receptors is an adult in good health.

The rearrangement joins TRBV30 to TRBJ2-5, with a tentative D call TRBD2 (7 bases). The germline V and J ends were trimmed by 2 bases and 4 bases, with 11 bases remaining between them. Germline V gene data show CDR1 as GTSNPN and CDR2 as SVGIG (reference sequence). There are 13 residues in the CDR3. CDR3 loop: CAWSRGGGETQYF. DNA for the CDR3: TGTGCCTGGAGTAGGGGGGGTGGAGAGACCCAGTACTTC.

The chain couples TRBV27 to TRBJ2-2; 7 bases map to TRBD2. The CDR3 contains 16 residues. V was pared by 7 bases and J by 3 bases, with 11 bases of the junction left unmatched. The germline CDR1 and CDR2 sequences are MNHEY and SMNVEV (reference sequence). CDR3 sequence: CASTKAGDYDTGELFF. The DNA of the CDR3 is TGTGCCAGCACCAAAGCTGGGGACTACGACACCGGGGAGCTGTTTTTT.

V gene TRBV2 combines with J gene TRBJ1-5, with D uncertain. CDR1 and CDR2 (germline): SNHLY, FYNNEI. The CDR3 runs 11 residues. V lost 6 bases and J lost 3, with 3 bases in between. The CDR3 sequence is CASSLNQPQHF. CDR3 nucleotides: TGTGCCAGCAGCCTCAATCAGCCCCAGCATTTT.

The chain employs TRBV6-2 or TRBV6-3 and TRBJ2-7; D is unresolved. This CDR3 has 12 amino acids. Per the germline V gene, CDR1 is MNHEY and CDR2 is SVGEGT. V was pared by 4 bases and J by 7 bases, with 11 bases between. CDR3 sequence (DNA): TGTGCCAGCAGTTCTGGGTGGCGGGAGCAGTACTTC. Translating gives CASSSGWREQYF.

The chain recombines TRBV5-1 with TRBJ1-2, with 7 bases aligning to TRBD1. This CDR3 is 15 amino acids long. With 4 bases clipped from V and 4 bases from J, the junction kept 10 bases outside the gene matches. Germline V gene data show CDR1 as SGHRS and CDR2 as YFSETQ. The CDR3 nucleotides are TGCGCCAGCAGCCTAGGGAACAGGGGCGTCTATGGCTACACCTTC. Amino acids: CASSLGNRGVYGYTF. The full variable domain, rest sourced from reference TRBV5-1 and TRBJ1-2, is KAGVTQTPRYLIKTRGQQVTLSCSPISGHRSVSWYQQTPGQGLQFLFEYFSETQRNKGNFPGRFSGRQFSNSRSEMNVSTLELGDSALYLCASSLGNRGVYGYTFGSGTRLTVV.

This rearrangement joins TRBV19 to TRBJ2-7; TRBD2 matches at 14 bases. There are 17 residues in the CDR3. Germline trimming cut 6 bases from V and 5 bases from J; bases unmatched to any gene: 12. The germline V gene encodes CDR1 LNHDA and CDR2 SQIVND (reference sequence). CDR3 region: CASRSQGGLAGVNEQYF. DNA for the CDR3: TGTGCCAGTAGAAGCCAGGGGGGACTAGCGGGAGTTAACGAGCAGTACTTC.

The V and J genes are TRBV24-1 and TRBJ1-1; D remains unclear. With 3 bases removed from V and 4 bases from J, the gap between germline ends came to 11 bases. The CDR3 is 14 residues long. Germline loops: CDR1 KGHDR, CDR2 SFDVKD. The CDR3 protein is CATSDRDTVTEAFF. CDR3 nucleotides: TGTGCCACCAGTGATCGAGACACGGTCACTGAAGCTTTCTTT.

A note on this clone: Within the sample, other DNA sequences also encode this same CDR3. The J gene is TRBJ1-5, the V gene TRBV27; weak D call: TRBD1 (6 bases). The CDR3 is 13 amino acids. Trimming took 3 bases from V and 5 from J, leaving 8 bases between them. CDR1 MNHEY and CDR2 SMNVEV come from the germline V gene (reference sequence). DNA of the CDR3: TGTGCCAGCAGTTTCAGGGGCGATCAGCCCCAGCATTTT. The encoded protein is CASSFRGDQPQHF.

V is TRBV30 and J is TRBJ1-5; D is unclear. The CDR3 runs to 15 residues. Germline V gene lookup returns CDR1 GTSNPN and CDR2 SVGIG (reference sequence). V lost 0 bases and J 3 bases, leaving 12 bases between the germline ends. The CDR3 DNA reads as TGTGCCTGGAGTGTAAAGGGAAAACTCAATCAGCCCCAGCATTTT. The encoded protein is CAWSVKGKLNQPQHF.

The chain uses TRBV7-8 and TRBJ1-2; D perhaps matches TRBD1 (5 bases). Germline V gene data show CDR1 as SGHVS and CDR2 as FQNEAQ. V was shortened by 2 bases and J by 7 bases, with 14 bases between the two germline ends. The length of the CDR3 is 14 residues. The CDR3 protein is CASSLLDFTGGYTF. CDR3 bases: TGTGCCAGCAGCTTACTTGATTTCACAGGTGGCTACACCTTC.

The chain uses TRBV28 and TRBJ1-6; D is undetermined. The CDR3 runs to 13 residues. Trimming left V 6 bases short and J 8 bases short, with 11 bases between. From germline, CDR1 is MDHEN and CDR2 SYDVKM. CDR3: CASRSSDYSPLHF. CDR3 coding DNA: TGTGCCAGCAGAAGCAGCGACTATTCACCCCTCCACTTT.